Shown below are 15 T cell receptor beta chains from a single sample sequenced in a study of T cell changes during pregnancy in multiple sclerosis. Libraries were prepared by immunoSEQ multiplex PCR; TCRdb keeps only in-frame clonotypes and omits some of them. The profile shows some 40,000 clones, almost 95% of them singletons. The sequencing here drew on CD4+ T cells from peripheral blood mononuclear cells, taken after pregnancy. The receptors come from a female donor with multiple sclerosis, enrolled in a pregnancy study.

This clone was observed a handful of times. This chain joins TRBV19 and TRBJ1-5, with TRBD1 matching over 7 bases. The CDR3 is made up of 17 amino acids. CDR1 is LNHDA, CDR2 SQIVND, per germline (reference sequence). J lost 4 bases, V lost 6 bases, and 15 bases had no gene match. The CDR3 loop is CASRNQQTGYGNQPQHF. The DNA for the CDR3 is TGTGCCAGTAGAAATCAGCAGACAGGGTATGGGAATCAGCCCCAGCATTTT. Full variable domain (missing parts from reference TRBV19 and TRBJ1-5): DGGITQSPKYLFRKEGQNVTLSCEQNLNHDAMYWYRQDPGQGLRLIYYSQIVNDFQKGDIAEGYSVSREKKESFPLTVTSAQKNPTAFYLCASRNQQTGYGNQPQHFGDGTRLSIL.

V and J are TRBV29-1 and TRBJ1-2, with TRBD1 as a possible D gene (6 bases). Deletions cut 4 bases from V and 6 bases from J, with 18 bases between. Germline V gene sequence: CDR1 SQVTM, CDR2 ANQGSEA. The CDR3 consists of 14 residues. The CDR3 nucleotides are TGCAGCGTTGGGCCAACAGGGAATATCAATGGCTACACCTTC. This gives the protein CSVGPTGNINGYTF.

The genes are TRBV27 and TRBJ2-2; 9 bases agree with TRBD2. The CDR3 has 16 amino acids. J was trimmed by 1 base and V by 6 bases; bases with no gene match: 6. Germline V gene lookup returns CDR1 MNHEY and CDR2 SMNVEV (reference sequence). As DNA, the CDR3 is TGTGCCAGCAGCCCCCTTAGCGGGGGGAACACCGGGGAGCTGTTTTTT. It yields the protein CASSPLSGGNTGELFF.

The chain recombines TRBV5-1 with TRBJ1-6; D not certain. CDR3 length: 15 amino acids. The V gene's germline CDR1 is SGHRS and CDR2 YFSETQ. Trimming cost V 0 bases and J 5 bases, with 9 bases left between them. CDR3 sequence reads: CASSLESADNSPLHF. In DNA, the CDR3 is TGCGCCAGCAGCTTGGAGTCCGCAGATAATTCACCCCTCCACTTT.

The chain combines TRBV5-1 with TRBJ1-4, with TRBD1 matching 10 bases. This CDR3 comprises 15 residues. Looked up from germline, CDR1 is SGHRS and CDR2 is YFSETQ. V lost 4 bases and J lost 0; bases outside the gene matches: 0. The CDR3 loop is CASSGTGATNEKLFF. In DNA, the CDR3 is TGCGCCAGCAGCGGGACAGGGGCAACTAATGAAAAACTGTTTTTT.

V gene TRBV7-2 combines with J gene TRBJ2-3; 10 bases fit TRBD1. The CDR3 loop spans 15 amino acids. After removal of 3 bases from V and 4 bases from J, the junction contained 4 bases not matched to a gene. Germline V CDR1 and CDR2: SGHTA, FQGNSA. The chain's CDR3 is CASSLDRGESDTQYF. The CDR3 DNA reads as TGTGCCAGCAGCTTGGACAGGGGGGAGTCAGATACGCAGTATTTT.

V and J are TRBV5-1 and TRBJ1-1; weak D call: TRBD1 (6 bases). Germline V gene lookup returns CDR1 SGHRS and CDR2 YFSETQ. The CDR3 extends over 13 amino acids. Trimming removed 2 bases at V and 4 bases at J, with 9 bases between. This CDR3 reads CASSFRGGTEAFF. The CDR3 nucleotides read TGCGCCAGCAGCTTTAGGGGGGGCACTGAAGCTTTCTTT.

The rearrangement joins TRBV7-2 to TRBJ2-5; D is ambiguous. CDR3 length: 13 amino acids. Germline loops: CDR1 SGHTA, CDR2 FQGNSA. V was cut by 4 bases and J by 4 bases, with 10 bases left in between. CDR3 sequence: CASSYSRVETQYF. DNA of the CDR3: TGTGCCAGCAGCTACTCACGGGTAGAGACCCAGTACTTC.

The chain employs TRBV6-9 and TRBJ2-7; D not resolved. The CDR3 is 13 residues long. Germline lookup yields CDR1 MNHGY and CDR2 SVAAGI. V lost 6 bases and J 7 bases, leaving 16 bases between the germline ends. The CDR3 nucleotides read TGTGCCAGCAGCCCGCCCCTTAGTAAGGAGCAGTACTTC. It is translated as CASSPPLSKEQYF.

The chain recombines TRBV18 with TRBJ1-2, with 7 nucleotides matching TRBD1. This CDR3 spans 13 amino acids. With V trimmed by 5 bases and J by 3 bases, 3 bases remained unmatched. CDR1 and CDR2 (germline): KGHSH, LQKENI. The chain's CDR3 is CASSSGQDYGYTF. The CDR3 nucleotides are TGTGCCAGCTCATCCGGACAGGACTATGGCTACACCTTC.

The chain uses TRBV5-4 and TRBJ1-3, with 8 bases matching TRBD1. Trimming at V came to 3 bases and at J to 3 bases, leaving 5 bases not matched to a gene. This CDR3 contains 15 residues. Looked up from germline, CDR1 is SGHNT and CDR2 is YYREEE (reference sequence). CDR3 sequence reads: CASSSFDRGGNTIYF. The CDR3 nucleotides read TGTGCCAGCAGCTCATTCGACAGGGGTGGAAACACCATATATTTT.

Here the CDR3 reads CASSRPTGTSGSSYNEQFF. For the CDR3, the DNA is TGTGCCAGCAGTCGACCAACCGGGACTAGCGGGAGTTCCTACAATGAGCAGTTCTTC. The V call is TRBV7-9, the J call TRBJ2-1, with TRBD2 matching 14 bases. This CDR3 region has 19 residues. Germline trimming cut 6 bases from V and 1 base from J; bases unmatched to any gene: 11. Per germline, CDR1 SEHNR and CDR2 FQNEAQ (reference sequence).

This chain joins TRBV30 and TRBJ2-7; 10 positions agree with TRBD1. The CDR3 is 12 amino acids. The V and J ends lost 1 base and 9 bases, in that order; junction bases with no gene match: 3. Germline CDR1 is GTSNPN and CDR2 is SVGIG (reference sequence). CDR3 in DNA: TGTGCCTGGAGTGCGGACAGGGGGGTGCAGTACTTC. Encoded protein: CAWSADRGVQYF.

V gene TRBV6-1 combines with J gene TRBJ1-5; D might be TRBD1 (5 bases). This CDR3 comprises 14 residues. Germline loops: CDR1 MNHNS, CDR2 SASEGT. Trimming shortened V by 3 bases and J by 3 bases, and 9 bases separated the two germline ends. Here the CDR3 DNA reads TGTGCCAGCAGTGATTCAGGGTCCAATCAGCCCCAGCATTTT. Translated: CASSDSGSNQPQHF.

The chain recombines TRBV11-3 with TRBJ2-3, with D possibly TRBD1 on 6 matching bases. Germline-derived CDR1 and CDR2 are SGHNT and YENEEA. V was cut by 5 bases and J by 6 bases, with 9 bases left in between. The CDR3 consists of 12 residues. CDR3 bases: TGTGCCAGCAGCCGACAGGAGGATACGCAGTATTTT. Protein sequence: CASSRQEDTQYF.